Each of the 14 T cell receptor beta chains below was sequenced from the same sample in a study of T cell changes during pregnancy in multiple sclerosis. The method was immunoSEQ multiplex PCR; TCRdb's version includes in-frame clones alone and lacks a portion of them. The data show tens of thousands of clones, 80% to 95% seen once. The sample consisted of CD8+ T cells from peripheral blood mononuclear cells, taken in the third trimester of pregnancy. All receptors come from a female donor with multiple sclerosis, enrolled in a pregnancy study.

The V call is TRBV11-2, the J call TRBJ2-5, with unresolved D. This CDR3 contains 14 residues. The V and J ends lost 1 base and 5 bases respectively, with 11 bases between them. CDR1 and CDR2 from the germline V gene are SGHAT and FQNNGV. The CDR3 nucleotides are TGTGCCAGCAGCTTAGGTTTGGTGCGGGAGACCCAGTACTTC. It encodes CASSLGLVRETQYF.

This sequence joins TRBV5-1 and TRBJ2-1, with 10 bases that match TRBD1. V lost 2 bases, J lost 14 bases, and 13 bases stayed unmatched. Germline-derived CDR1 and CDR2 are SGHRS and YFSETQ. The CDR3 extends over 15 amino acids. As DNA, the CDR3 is TGCGCCAGCAGCTTCGGGACAGGGGAAACAATGAGCAAGTTCTTC. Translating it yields CASSFGTGETMSKFF.

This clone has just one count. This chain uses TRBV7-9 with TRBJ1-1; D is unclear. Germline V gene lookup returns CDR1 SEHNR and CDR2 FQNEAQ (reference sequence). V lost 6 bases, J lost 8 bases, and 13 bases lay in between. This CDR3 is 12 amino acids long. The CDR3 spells CASSLGELEAFF. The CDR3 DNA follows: TGTGCCAGCAGTCTCGGGGAACTGGAAGCTTTCTTT. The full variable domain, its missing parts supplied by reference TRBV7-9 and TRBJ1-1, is DTGVSQNPRHKITKRGQNVTFRCDPISEHNRLYWYRQTLGQGPEFLTYFQNEAQLEKSRLLSDRFSAERPKGSFSTLEIQRTEQGDSAMYLCASSLGELEAFFGQGTRLTVV.

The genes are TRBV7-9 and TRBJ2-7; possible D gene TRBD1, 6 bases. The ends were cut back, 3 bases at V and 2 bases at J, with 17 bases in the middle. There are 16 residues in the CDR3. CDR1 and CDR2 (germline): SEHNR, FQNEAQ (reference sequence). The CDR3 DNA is TGTGCCAGCAGCTTCCCGTCAGGGGAGAGAGCCTACGAGCAGTACTTC. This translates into CASSFPSGERAYEQYF. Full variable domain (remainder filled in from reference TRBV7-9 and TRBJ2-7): DTGVSQNPRHKITKRGQNVTFRCDPISEHNRLYWYRQTLGQGPEFLTYFQNEAQLEKSRLLSDRFSAERPKGSFSTLEIQRTEQGDSAMYLCASSFPSGERAYEQYFGPGTRLTVT.

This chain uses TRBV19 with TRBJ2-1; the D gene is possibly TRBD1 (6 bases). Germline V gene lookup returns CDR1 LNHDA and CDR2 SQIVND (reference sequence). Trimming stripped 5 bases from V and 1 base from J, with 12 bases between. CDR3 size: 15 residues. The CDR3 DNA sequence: TGTGCCAGTAGTCAGGGTACAGGGTCCTACAATGAGCAGTTCTTC. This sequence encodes CASSQGTGSYNEQFF.

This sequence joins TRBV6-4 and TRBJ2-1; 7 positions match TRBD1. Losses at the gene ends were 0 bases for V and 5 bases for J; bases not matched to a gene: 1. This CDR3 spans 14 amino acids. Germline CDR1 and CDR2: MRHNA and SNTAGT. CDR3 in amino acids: CASSDSRGHNEQFF. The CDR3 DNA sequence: TGTGCCAGCAGTGACTCGAGGGGGCACAATGAGCAGTTCTTC.

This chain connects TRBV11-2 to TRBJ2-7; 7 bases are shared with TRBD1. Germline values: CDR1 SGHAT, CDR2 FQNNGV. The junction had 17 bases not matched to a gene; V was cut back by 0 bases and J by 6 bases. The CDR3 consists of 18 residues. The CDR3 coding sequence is TGTGCCAGCAGCTTAGACCATAATAGACAGGGTTGGAGCCTCGAGCAGTACTTC. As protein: CASSLDHNRQGWSLEQYF.

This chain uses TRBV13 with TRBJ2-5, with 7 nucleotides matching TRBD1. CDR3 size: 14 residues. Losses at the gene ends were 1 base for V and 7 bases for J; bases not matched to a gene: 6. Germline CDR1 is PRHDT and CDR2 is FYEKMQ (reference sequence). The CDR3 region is CASSLEGAGGTQYF. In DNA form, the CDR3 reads TGTGCCAGCAGCTTAGAGGGGGCTGGGGGGACCCAGTACTTC.

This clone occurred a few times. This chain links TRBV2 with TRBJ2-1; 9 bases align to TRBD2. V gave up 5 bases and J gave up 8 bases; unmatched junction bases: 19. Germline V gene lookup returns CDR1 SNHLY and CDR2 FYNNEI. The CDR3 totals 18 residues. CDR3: CASSPRGVRGGALDEQFF. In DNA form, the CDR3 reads TGTGCCAGCAGTCCAAGGGGAGTGCGGGGGGGCGCGTTGGATGAGCAGTTCTTC. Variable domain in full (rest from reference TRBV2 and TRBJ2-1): EPEVTQTPSHQVTQMGQEVILRCVPISNHLYFYWYRQILGQKVEFLVSFYNNEISEKSEIFDDQFSVERPDGSNFTLKIRSTKLEDSAMYFCASSPRGVRGGALDEQFFGPGTRLTVL.

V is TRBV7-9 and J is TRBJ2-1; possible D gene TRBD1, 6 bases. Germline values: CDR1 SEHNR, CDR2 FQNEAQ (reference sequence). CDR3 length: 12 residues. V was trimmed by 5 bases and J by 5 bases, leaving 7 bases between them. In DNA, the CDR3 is TGTGCCAGCAGCGGGGGCAACAATGAGCAGTTCTTC. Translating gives CASSGGNNEQFF.

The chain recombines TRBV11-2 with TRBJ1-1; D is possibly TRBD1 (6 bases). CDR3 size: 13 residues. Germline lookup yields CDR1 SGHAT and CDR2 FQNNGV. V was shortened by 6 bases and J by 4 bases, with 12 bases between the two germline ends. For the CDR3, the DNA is TGTGCCAGCAGTTTACAGGGCGGCACTGAAGCTTTCTTT. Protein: CASSLQGGTEAFF.

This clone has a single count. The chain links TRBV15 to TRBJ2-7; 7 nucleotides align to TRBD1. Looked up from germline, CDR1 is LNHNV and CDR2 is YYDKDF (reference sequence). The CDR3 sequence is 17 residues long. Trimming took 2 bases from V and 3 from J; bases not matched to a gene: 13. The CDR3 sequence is CATSRQRGQGVNYEQYF. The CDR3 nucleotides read TGTGCCACCAGCAGACAGAGGGGGCAGGGGGTCAACTACGAGCAGTACTTC.

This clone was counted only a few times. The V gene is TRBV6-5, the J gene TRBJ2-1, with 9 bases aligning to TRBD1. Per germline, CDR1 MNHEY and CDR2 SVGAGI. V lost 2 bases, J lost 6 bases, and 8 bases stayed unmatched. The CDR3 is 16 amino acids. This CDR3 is CASSYAGQGFINEQFF. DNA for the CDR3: TGTGCCAGCAGTTACGCTGGACAGGGGTTTATCAATGAGCAGTTCTTC.

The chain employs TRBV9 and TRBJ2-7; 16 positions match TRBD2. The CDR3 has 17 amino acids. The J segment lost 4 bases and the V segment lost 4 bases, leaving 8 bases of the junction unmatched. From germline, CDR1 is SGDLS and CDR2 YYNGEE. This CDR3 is CASSPRGLAGGSYEQYF. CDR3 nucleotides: TGTGCCAGCAGCCCTCGGGGACTAGCGGGAGGGTCTTACGAGCAGTACTTC.